Below, 21 T cell receptor beta chains from the same sample are listed, as sequenced in a study of T cell repertoires in cytomegalovirus infection. These receptors' targets are unknown. One entry per CDR3 protein, called by TCRdb with MiXCR from the reads. The table lists some 130,000 distinct CDR3 sequences, over 30% of them singletons, with roughly 47% in the top ten. Sequences were derived from CD8+ T cells from cultured PBMCs, sampled from culture after CMV antigen stimulation. These receptors came from a human donor in good health (CMV status not recorded). Some clones in this sample may be carry-over from other donors' samples.

This clonotype came up many times. The chain carries TRBV7-6 and TRBJ2-1; D gene unclear. Germline V CDR1 and CDR2: SGHVS, FNYEAQ. The CDR3 consists of 11 residues. V lost 1 base and J lost 6, with 1 base in between. CDR3 region: CASSLGNEQFF. In DNA, the CDR3 is TGTGCCAGCAGCTTAGGCAATGAGCAGTTCTTC.

This clonotype was counted many times. The gene calls are TRBV2 and TRBJ2-2; TRBD2 matches 10 bases. The CDR3 sequence is 16 residues long. V was clipped by 5 bases and J by 0 bases; unmatched bases: 3. Germline CDR1 reads SNHLY; CDR2 reads FYNNEI. CDR3 amino acids: CASSLAGGANTGELFF. For the CDR3, the DNA is TGTGCCAGCAGTTTAGCGGGGGGTGCGAACACCGGGGAGCTGTTTTTT.

A few counts support this clonotype. The chain uses TRBV5-5 and TRBJ2-1; D may correspond to TRBD1 or TRBD2 (5 bases each). V was cut by 3 bases and J by 2 bases, with 12 bases left in between. The V gene's germline CDR1 is SGHKS and CDR2 YYEKEE (reference sequence). This CDR3 has 15 residues. The chain's CDR3 is CASSWAVGPYNEQFF. The CDR3 nucleotides read TGTGCCAGCAGCTGGGCGGTGGGACCCTACAATGAGCAGTTCTTC.

This clonotype has just one count. The V call is TRBV20-1, the J call TRBJ1-2; 9 bases match TRBD1. This CDR3 contains 13 residues. From germline, CDR1 is DFQATT and CDR2 SNEGSKA (reference sequence). Trimming removed 6 bases from V and 5 bases from J; junction bases left unmatched: 7. This CDR3 reads CSARDRVWYGYTF. Here the CDR3 DNA reads TGCAGTGCCAGGGACAGGGTCTGGTATGGCTACACCTTC.

The CDR3, as DNA: TGTGCCACCCAATATGGAGGCAACAATCAGCCCCAGCATTTT. Protein: CATQYGGNNQPQHF. The gene calls are TRBV6-1 and TRBJ1-5, with D unresolved. V was shortened by 10 bases and J by 3 bases, with 16 bases between the two germline ends. Germline CDR1 reads MNHNS; CDR2 reads SASEGT. CDR3 size: 14 residues.

The chain employs TRBV14 and TRBJ2-3; D tentatively fits TRBD1 or TRBD2 (6 bases each). Germline assignment: CDR1 SGHDN and CDR2 FVKESK. V shed 0 bases and J shed 5 bases, with 15 bases lying between them. This CDR3 comprises 16 residues. The CDR3 spells CASSQDVRGAEDTQYF. The DNA of the CDR3 is TGTGCCAGCAGCCAAGATGTGAGGGGGGCCGAAGATACGCAGTATTTT.

The J gene is TRBJ2-7, the V gene TRBV30, with D tentatively TRBD1 (6 bases). Germline V gene sequence: CDR1 GTSNPN, CDR2 SVGIG (reference sequence). Trimming took 7 bases from V and 2 from J, leaving 18 bases between them. CDR3 length: 14 amino acids. The CDR3: CASSADSLPYEQYF. The CDR3 DNA sequence: TGTGCCTCCAGTGCGGACAGTCTCCCCTACGAGCAGTACTTC.

There are a few counts of this clonotype. CDR3 DNA sequence: TGTGCCAGCAGTTTCGGACTAGCCAATGAGCAGTTCTTC. Translating gives CASSFGLANEQFF. The genes are TRBV28 and TRBJ2-1; TRBD2 agrees at 8 bases. This CDR3 has 13 residues. Trimming cost V 3 bases and J 6 bases; bases outside gene matches: 1. Germline V gene sequence: CDR1 MDHEN, CDR2 SYDVKM.

This chain uses TRBV7-4 with TRBJ2-7, with D perhaps matching TRBD1 or TRBD2 (5 bases each). In germline, CDR1 is SGHVT, CDR2 SQSDAQ. The CDR3 is made up of 13 amino acids. V was cut by 8 bases and J by 4 bases, with 15 bases left in between. This CDR3 is CASGGFRSYEQYF. The CDR3 bases are TGTGCCAGCGGGGGTTTTCGTTCTTACGAGCAGTACTTC.

Only a few counts were recorded for this clonotype. This sequence joins TRBV11-2 and TRBJ2-3; no clear D gene. The CDR3 runs to 11 residues. Germline loops: CDR1 SGHAT, CDR2 FQNNGV. V was pared by 7 bases and J by 3 bases, with 5 bases between. The chain's CDR3 is CASTATDTQYF. In DNA form, the CDR3 reads TGTGCCAGCACCGCGACAGATACGCAGTATTTT.

This clonotype appeared a few times. V usage is TRBV5-1 and J usage is TRBJ2-7; 7 bases fit TRBD1. Germline-derived CDR1 and CDR2 are SGHRS and YFSETQ. V was clipped by 3 bases and J by 4 bases; unmatched bases: 10. The CDR3 covers 15 residues. The CDR3 spells CASSSYSGTVYEQYF. For the CDR3, the DNA is TGCGCCAGCAGCTCGTACTCCGGGACAGTTTACGAGCAGTACTTC.

The chain employs TRBV7-9 and TRBJ1-5, with a possible D match to TRBD1 (5 bases). Germline V gives CDR1 SEHNR, CDR2 FQNEAQ (reference sequence). This CDR3 comprises 13 residues. Trimming left V 5 bases short and J 7 bases short, with 12 bases between. CDR3 in amino acids: CASSPIGEQPQHF. Written as DNA, the CDR3 is TGTGCCAGCAGCCCCATAGGGGAACAGCCCCAGCATTTT.

This clonotype was counted a few times. The rearrangement uses TRBV25-1 and TRBJ2-1; 10 bases are a match to TRBD2. V dropped 4 bases and J dropped 4; count of bases not matched to a gene: 1. Germline V gene sequence: CDR1 MGHDK, CDR2 SYGVNS. This CDR3 region has 14 residues. For the CDR3, the DNA is TGTGCCAGCAGTGTGGGACTAGCGTACAATGAGCAGTTCTTC. Translating it yields CASSVGLAYNEQFF.

The chain recombines TRBV27 with TRBJ2-1; TRBD2 matches at 10 bases. Germline values: CDR1 MNHEY, CDR2 SMNVEV (reference sequence). Trimming removed 2 bases from V and 3 bases from J; junction bases left unmatched: 4. This CDR3 spans 16 amino acids. The CDR3 reads CASSLPGTSVYNEQFF. The CDR3 region has the DNA TGTGCCAGCAGTTTACCCGGGACTAGCGTCTACAATGAGCAGTTCTTC.

J is TRBJ1-5 and V is TRBV28; no clear D. Germline CDR1 MDHEN, CDR2 SYDVKM. V lost 5 bases, J lost 8 bases, and 13 bases lay in between. CDR3 size: 13 residues. The CDR3, as DNA: TGTGCCAGCAGTATCATAGCTCGTGAGCCCCAGCATTTT. Amino acid sequence: CASSIIAREPQHF.

The rearrangement links TRBV4-1 to TRBJ1-2, with D possibly being TRBD1 (5 bases). The CDR3 is made up of 15 amino acids. Germline assignment: CDR1 MGHRA and CDR2 YSYEKL. V lost 4 bases and J 6 bases, leaving 18 bases between the germline ends. The CDR3: CASSPIMTGRDGYTF. As DNA, the CDR3 is TGCGCCAGCAGCCCCATTATGACGGGGCGCGATGGCTACACCTTC.

The J gene is TRBJ2-1, the V gene TRBV2; D uncertain. Germline-derived CDR1 and CDR2 are SNHLY and FYNNEI. V lost 1 base and J 9 bases, leaving 10 bases between the germline ends. The CDR3 length is 13 residues. The CDR3 reads CASSEVGMVEQFF. The CDR3 bases are TGTGCCAGCAGTGAAGTTGGAATGGTTGAGCAGTTCTTC. The variable domain in full, completed from reference TRBV2 and TRBJ2-1, reads EPEVTQTPSHQVTQMGQEVILRCVPISNHLYFYWYRQILGQKVEFLVSFYNNEISEKSEIFDDQFSVERPDGSNFTLKIRSTKLEDSAMYFCASSEVGMVEQFFGPGTRLTVL.

The table lists this clonotype with a few counts. J is TRBJ2-7 and V is TRBV6-5; 8 bases align to TRBD1. The CDR3 totals 14 residues. Trimming at V came to 2 bases and at J to 2 bases, leaving 2 bases not matched to a gene. Germline V lookup: CDR1 MNHEY, CDR2 SVGAGI. The CDR3 region is CASSYDRGAYEQYF. Written as DNA, the CDR3 is TGTGCCAGCAGTTACGACAGGGGTGCCTACGAGCAGTACTTC.

This chain connects TRBV12-3 or TRBV12-4 to TRBJ1-1, with 7 nucleotides matching TRBD1. Trimming took 5 bases from V and 10 from J; bases not matched to a gene: 10. This CDR3 region has 13 residues. The CDR3 DNA follows: TGTGCCAGCAGTCCCGGGACAGCCCCCGGAGCTTTCTTT. Encoded protein: CASSPGTAPGAFF.

This clonotype was counted only a few times. The chain couples TRBV7-6 to TRBJ2-7; 8 positions match TRBD1. The CDR3 has 14 residues. Germline loops: CDR1 SGHVS, CDR2 FNYEAQ. Losses at the gene ends were 0 bases for V and 2 bases for J; bases not matched to a gene: 0. The CDR3 DNA sequence: TGTGCCAGCAGCTTAGCGGGACAGGCCTACGAGCAGTACTTC. It is translated as CASSLAGQAYEQYF.

This chain joins TRBV2 and TRBJ1-3, with 7 bases that match TRBD1. V lost 1 base and J lost 3; bases outside the gene matches: 3. The CDR3 consists of 15 residues. Per the germline V gene, CDR1 is SNHLY and CDR2 is FYNNEI. The CDR3 nucleotides are TGTGCCAGCAGTGAAGAGGGGGCAGTTGGAAACACCATATATTTT. It translates to CASSEEGAVGNTIYF.